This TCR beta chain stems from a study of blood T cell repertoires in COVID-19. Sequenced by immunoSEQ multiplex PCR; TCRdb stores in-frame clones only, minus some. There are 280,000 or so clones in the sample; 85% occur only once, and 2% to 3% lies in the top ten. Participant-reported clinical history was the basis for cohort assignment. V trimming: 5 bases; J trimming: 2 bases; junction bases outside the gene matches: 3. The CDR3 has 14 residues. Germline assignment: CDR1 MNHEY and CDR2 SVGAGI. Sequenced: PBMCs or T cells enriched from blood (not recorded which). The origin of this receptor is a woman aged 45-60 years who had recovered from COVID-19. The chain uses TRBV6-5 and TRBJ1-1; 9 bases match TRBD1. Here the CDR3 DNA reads TGTGCCAGCAGTCGGACAGGGGATAACACTGAAGCTTTCTTT. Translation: CASSRTGDNTEAFF.